This T cell receptor beta chain was found in a study of blood T cell repertoires in COVID-19 (dated by TCRdb to 2018 to 2021). A note on the overall study: Samples from collaborators originated in the United States, Italy and Spain and spanned both the acute and convalescent phases of COVID-19. The samples were drawn from the first 160 participants of the ongoing ImmuneRACE study and from 950 to 1,500 subjects provided by 6 global collaborators. A freely available public database, intended as a resource for researchers studying the immune response to SARS-CoV-2, is where the repertoires were released. Where HLA class I and class II types were available, the types were taken from metadata supplied by the sample provider, not from assay-based typing. A de-identified subject ID, COVID-19 status, age in years and sex were almost always included in the sample metadata. Subjects who had been exposed to COVID-19, were actively infected with it, or had recovered from it provided the deeply sampled blood TCRbeta repertoires that made up the dataset. The prospective study material was composed of cDNA or gDNA derived from T cells, B-cell-depleted T cells, or PBMCs.

What the authors observed across the whole study: The quantity of clinical and demographic metadata differed by source and by participant and was supplied without curation.

Sequences SGHAT (CDR1) and FQNNGV (CDR2) are obtained from the germline V gene. V is clipped by 4 bases and J by 9 bases, and the sequence between their germline boundaries is 16 bases long. From cysteine to phenylalanine, the CDR3 is 14 amino acids long. Only the CDR3 part of the read is kept: 42 bases, read in frame from the first base. Whole blood was collected in K2EDTA tubes by collaborating institutions according to the institutions' own protocols. For TCRbeta analysis, collaborators shipped samples in one of three forms: frozen whole blood, isolated PBMCs, or DNA extracted from either of those sample types. About this clone itself: Its antigen is still unknown. Base-call qualities are not available, and no considerably larger clone is one nucleotide away.

TCRbeta CDR3 regions were amplified from genomic DNA by means of the immunoSEQ Assay, a bias-controlled multiplex PCR. The authors processed their data as follows. The number of nucleated cells in each sample was estimated from the amplification of reference gene primers within the assay. To quantify the absolute abundance of each unique TCRbeta CDR3 rearrangement, sequence reads were collapsed and filtered. For each sample, productive Simpson clonality was calculated by taking the square root of Simpson's diversity index across productive rearrangements. TCRdb retrieved this table from immuneACCESS and kept in-frame rearrangements only. Not all clones are present; in checked studies, unresolved V genes account for under half, and no reason is known for the remainder. V and J calls and clone size are copied from that table; D and trimming were computed from the DNA. Recorded for this sample are just over 200,000 clones; roughly 75% of them occurred a single time. Of the sample, approximately 6% is held by the ten largest clones.

This TCR came from a woman between 65 and 79 years old with acute or convalescent COVID-19. This sequence uses TRBV11-2 and TRBJ2-1; perhaps TRBD2 is the D gene, with 5 bases matching. Sequences were obtained from peripheral blood. DNA sequence: TGTGCCAGCAGCTCCCTCACGAGGCGGGTTGAGCAGTTCTTC. The translation is CASSSLTRRVEQFF. This CDR3, with the reference TRBV11-2 and TRBJ2-1 proteins standing in past its ends, gives the full variable domain EAGVAQSPRYKIIEKRQSVAFWCNPISGHATLYWYQQILGQGPKLLIQFQNNGVVDDSQLPKDRFSAERLKGVDSTLKIQPAKLEDSAVYLCASSSLTRRVEQFFGPGTRLTVL.